One and the same sample provided the 6 T cell receptor beta chains below, sequenced in a study of tumor-infiltrating lymphocytes in oesophageal squamous cell carcinoma listed by TCRdb under 2016. The method behind the library was PCR. The data were produced on an Illumina HiSeq 2000. TCRdb reprocessing: public reads trimmed at Q25 with fastp, clones called with MiXCR, in-frame beta chains kept. Entries are consolidated by CDR3 protein sequence, retaining the most common genes and DNA. This sample is represented by over 10,000 distinct CDR3 sequences; under 65% of them were singletons. Of the sample, 28% is held by the ten largest clones. The specimen was esophageal tumor tissue. The origin of the receptors is a female donor with esophageal squamous cell carcinoma.

This clonotype was recorded a few times. V gene TRBV7-6 combines with J gene TRBJ1-1; unclear D gene. The CDR3 totals 13 residues. Germline assignment: CDR1 SGHVS and CDR2 FNYEAQ. Trimming cost V 3 bases and J 3 bases, with 8 bases left between them. CDR3 bases: TGTGCCAGCAGCTTCCAAAGCTACACTGAAGCTTTCTTT. Protein sequence: CASSFQSYTEAFF.

The V and J genes are TRBV28 and TRBJ2-5; TRBD2 aligns across 8 bases. The length of the CDR3 is 14 residues. From germline, CDR1 is MDHEN and CDR2 SYDVKM. J was trimmed by 11 bases and V by 5 bases; bases with no gene match: 13. The CDR3 loop reads CASSGLAGYNEQYF. Here the CDR3 DNA reads TGTGCCAGCAGTGGGTTAGCGGGGTACAATGAGCAGTACTTC. Complete variable domain (other parts from reference TRBV28 and TRBJ2-5): DVKVTQSSRYLVKRTGEKVFLECVQDMDHENMFWYRQDPGLGLRLIYFSYDVKMKEKGDIPEGYSVSREKKERFSLILESASTNQTSMYLCASSGLAGYNEQYFGPGTRLLVL.

This chain links TRBV2 with TRBJ1-5, with D hard to call. Germline CDR1 SNHLY, CDR2 FYNNEI. Trimming left V 2 bases short and J 0 bases short, with 8 bases between. This CDR3 is 15 amino acids long. The CDR3 DNA sequence: TGTGCCAGCAGTGAACAAGTTTATAGCAATCAGCCCCAGCATTTT. Residues: CASSEQVYSNQPQHF.

The sample holds one count of this clonotype. The V gene is TRBV6-2 or TRBV6-3, the J gene TRBJ2-5; D is perhaps TRBD1 or TRBD2 (5 bases each). The closer fit of TRBJ2-7 to the DNA end suggests the J call may be wrong. The CDR3 extends over 15 amino acids. From germline, CDR1 is MNHEY and CDR2 SVGEGT. CDR3 region: CASSEGWDPYYEQYF. CDR3 bases: TGTGCCAGCAGTGAAGGATGGGACCCCTACTACGAGCAGTACTTC.

CDR3 loop: CASSLGGGMYGYTF. Written as DNA, the CDR3 is TGTGCCAGCAGTTTAGGGGGTGGGATGTATGGCTACACCTTC. The rearrangement joins TRBV27 to TRBJ2-5; D possibly corresponds to TRBD1 (5 bases). The J call may be wrong; the DNA end is better matched by TRBJ1-2. Germline V gene lookup returns CDR1 MNHEY and CDR2 SMNVEV (reference sequence). The length of the CDR3 is 14 residues.

This sequence joins TRBV20-1 and TRBJ2-3; D may be TRBD2 (5 bases). Germline CDR1 reads DFQATT; CDR2 reads SNEGSKA (reference sequence). This CDR3 spans 14 amino acids. CDR3 sequence: CSASKDWRTDTQYF. DNA of the CDR3: TGCAGCGCGAGCAAGGACTGGCGCACAGATACGCAGTATTTT.